This T cell receptor (beta chain) is from a study of shared clonotypes between healthy human individuals. Study-level points and caveats: With four donors compared, roughly 5% of naive CD4 clonotypes were shared. Large depth notwithstanding, sorted-subset sequencing proved incomplete by rarefaction.

A CD45RA+ naive subset and a CD45RA-negative memory subset were split from CD4+ cells. Deletions cut 6 bases from V and 2 bases from J, with 17 bases between. Germline V gene lookup returns CDR1 MNHEY and CDR2 SMNVEV (reference sequence). The CDR3 length is 15 residues. The protocol was immunoSEQ multiplex PCR, while the TCRdb copy is restricted to in-frame clones and leaves out a portion. This sample has about 1.1 million clones, with approximately 80% found just once. The count of this clone is one. The target antigen is unknown. Specimen: memory CD4+ T cells from PBMCs. Noted subset: CD45RA-negative fraction. The genes are TRBV27 and TRBJ2-7; the D gene is possibly TRBD2 (5 bases). The sequence was obtained from a man between 18 and 35 years old in good health. Some clones in this sample may be carry-over from other donors' samples. The CDR3 region is CASSFGPRRTYEQYF. Here the CDR3 DNA reads TGTGCCAGCAGCTTCGGACCGCGGAGGACCTACGAGCAGTACTTC.